A single sample is the source of the 26 T cell receptor beta chains below, sequenced in a study of cytomegalovirus exposure and HLA in healthy donors (dated by TCRdb to between 2016 and 2019). Preparation of the library involved the immunoSEQ multiplex PCR assay. The multiplex PCR relied on a mix of 60 forward primers for TCR Vbeta segments and 13 reverse primers for TCR Jbeta segments. The immuneACCESS repertoire file appears here via TCRdb, limited to in-frame rearrangements. These files lack a portion of the clones; in checked studies, under half of the deficit traces to unresolved V genes, and the cause of the others is not known. Across this sample there are approximately 90,000 clones, with 76% seen only once. More than 1.3% of the sample belongs to the ten largest clones. Material for sequencing was PBMCs. These receptors all come from a male donor in good health and CMV-seronegative.

This chain links TRBV13 with TRBJ2-7; the match to TRBD2 covers 8 bases. The CDR3 covers 16 residues. Trimming at V came to 5 bases and at J to 7 bases, leaving 16 bases not matched to a gene. Germline CDR1 and CDR2: PRHDT and FYEKMQ (reference sequence). The CDR3 sequence is CASSTRAGEIQGEQYF. DNA for the CDR3: TGTGCCAGCAGCACTAGAGCGGGGGAGATCCAAGGTGAGCAGTACTTC.

In this sample, this clone turned up a few times. V and J are TRBV6-5 and TRBJ1-6; perhaps TRBD1 as D (5 bases). Germline CDR1 and CDR2: MNHEY and SVGAGI. This CDR3 is 14 amino acids long. Trimming removed 5 bases at V and 2 bases at J, with 7 bases between. CDR3 bases: TGTGCCAGCAGTGCAGGGCCCTATAATTCACCCCTCCACTTT. Translated, it gives CASSAGPYNSPLHF.

The CDR3 DNA sequence: TGTGCCAGCGGCCTTGGACAGCCCTACACCTTC. Translated: CASGLGQPYTF. This chain links TRBV7-2 with TRBJ1-2, with D maybe TRBD1 (6 bases). There are 11 residues in the CDR3. Trimming shortened V by 8 bases and J by 10 bases, and 14 bases separated the two germline ends. CDR1 is SGHTA, CDR2 FQGNSA, per germline.

This chain links TRBV27 with TRBJ1-5; the match to TRBD1 covers 9 bases. The junction had 2 bases not matched to a gene; V was cut back by 7 bases and J by 7 bases. The germline V gene encodes CDR1 MNHEY and CDR2 SMNVEV (reference sequence). This CDR3 has 12 amino acids. The CDR3 spells CASKQGAQPQHF. CDR3 bases: TGTGCCAGCAAACAGGGGGCCCAGCCCCAGCATTTT.

This clone was counted only a few times. The genes are TRBV6-5 and TRBJ2-7; D is perhaps TRBD1 (5 bases). V gave up 5 bases and J gave up 2 bases, with 13 bases separating them. The length of the CDR3 is 14 residues. From germline, CDR1 is MNHEY and CDR2 SVGAGI. Written as DNA, the CDR3 is TGTGCCAGCAGTGCCGGACAAGTTACCTACGAGCAGTACTTC. This gives the protein CASSAGQVTYEQYF.

The chain has TRBV10-1 and TRBJ2-5; D perhaps matches TRBD1 (5 bases). V was pared by 0 bases and J by 5 bases, with 13 bases between. This CDR3 has 15 residues. The germline CDR1 and CDR2 sequences are WNHNN and SYGVQD (reference sequence). CDR3 residues: CASSESVPPGETQYF. The CDR3 nucleotides read TGCGCCAGCAGTGAGTCCGTACCCCCAGGGGAGACCCAGTACTTC.

The chain is built from TRBV6-5 and TRBJ1-3, with D tentatively TRBD1 (5 bases). V was trimmed by 2 bases and J by 2 bases, leaving 10 bases between them. This CDR3 region has 15 residues. Germline CDR1 and CDR2: MNHEY and SVGAGI. CDR3 sequence: CASSYGAGAGNTIYF. The CDR3 coding sequence is TGTGCCAGCAGTTACGGGGCCGGAGCTGGAAACACCATATATTTT.

This clone was seen once. The chain is built from TRBV6-6 and TRBJ1-3; D remains unclear. The CDR3 runs 16 residues. V was pared by 4 bases and J by 0 bases, with 13 bases between. Germline CDR1 is MNHNY and CDR2 is SVGAGI (reference sequence). CDR3 sequence reads: CASSLGLDYSGNTIYF. CDR3 nucleotides: TGTGCCAGCAGTTTAGGACTCGATTACTCTGGAAACACCATATATTTT.

As for this clone: This may arise from a read error, as a much more abundant clone is one base away. The chain links TRBV5-4 to TRBJ1-5; TRBD1 matches at 9 bases. This CDR3 has 14 residues. The V segment lost 4 bases and the J segment 4 bases; nucleotides outside the gene matches: 3. Germline V gene sequence: CDR1 SGHNT, CDR2 YYREEE (reference sequence). CDR3 sequence: CASSPGQGNQPQHF. CDR3 DNA sequence: TGTGCCAGCAGCCCCGGACAGGGGAATCAGCCCCAGCATTTT.

V usage is TRBV7-2 and J usage is TRBJ2-5; D remains ambiguous. The CDR3 spans 11 residues. The V and J ends lost 6 bases and 4 bases respectively, with 6 bases between them. Germline loops: CDR1 SGHTA, CDR2 FQGNSA. This chain's CDR3 is CASSSSETQYF. The DNA for the CDR3 is TGTGCCAGCAGTTCTTCAGAGACCCAGTACTTC.

The V gene is TRBV5-5, the J gene TRBJ2-3; D is possibly TRBD1 (6 bases). CDR3 length: 15 residues. V lost 7 bases and J 2 bases, leaving 17 bases between the germline ends. The V gene's germline CDR1 is SGHKS and CDR2 YYEKEE (reference sequence). This CDR3 is CASFRSDRDTDTQYF. DNA of the CDR3: TGTGCCAGCTTCCGATCGGACAGAGACACAGATACGCAGTATTTT.

The chain combines TRBV9 with TRBJ1-2, with D possibly being TRBD1 (5 bases). The germline CDR1 and CDR2 sequences are SGDLS and YYNGEE. V was cut by 4 bases and J by 4 bases, with 17 bases left in between. The CDR3 totals 15 residues. Written as DNA, the CDR3 is TGTGCCAGCAGCAACAACCTGGGGCCGGGCTATGGCTACACCTTC. This sequence encodes CASSNNLGPGYGYTF.

This rearrangement joins TRBV4-3 to TRBJ2-7, with D tentatively TRBD2 (6 bases). The germline V gene encodes CDR1 LGHNA and CDR2 YSLEER. This CDR3 region has 15 residues. Trimming removed 1 base from V and 7 bases from J, with 17 bases in between. CDR3 nucleotides: TGCGCCAGCAGCCAAGGGCTCCAGGAGGGTCGGGAGCAGTACTTC. Encoded protein: CASSQGLQEGREQYF.

This chain uses TRBV6-1 with TRBJ2-7, with 9 bases identical to TRBD1. Germline CDR1 MNHNS, CDR2 SASEGT. CDR3 length equals 13 residues. The junction had 8 bases not matched to a gene; V was cut back by 11 bases and J by 3 bases. As DNA, the CDR3 is TGTGCCTGCAACCGGGACAGGGACTACGAGCAGTACTTC. This encodes CACNRDRDYEQYF.

Of note for this clone: The junction departs from the called germline gene at one end, perhaps through a read error. The chain recombines TRBV4-3 with TRBJ1-2; D is perhaps TRBD1 (5 bases). CDR1 and CDR2 from the germline V gene are LGHNA and YSLEER. The CDR3 length is 15 residues. Written as DNA, the CDR3 is TGCGTCAGCAGCCAAGATTGGCGTCAGGGTGAAGGCTACACCTTC. As protein: CVSSQDWRQGEGYTF.

The CDR3 loop reads CASSFSGGSYEQYF. In DNA, the CDR3 is TGTGCCAGCAGCTTTTCCGGGGGCTCCTACGAGCAGTACTTC. V gene TRBV7-2 combines with J gene TRBJ2-7, with D tentatively TRBD2 (6 bases). V lost 3 bases, J lost 0 bases, and 9 bases lay in between. This CDR3 contains 14 residues. The germline CDR1 and CDR2 sequences are SGHTA and FQGNSA. Drawing the rest from reference TRBV7-2 and TRBJ2-7, the complete variable domain is GAGVSQSPSNKVTEKGKDVELRCDPISGHTALYWYRQSLGQGLEFLIYFQGNSAPDKSGLPSDRFSAERTGGSVSTLTIQRTQQEDSAVYLCASSFSGGSYEQYFGPGTRLTVT.

V is TRBV7-2 and J is TRBJ1-4; D call uncertain. There are 14 residues in the CDR3. Per the germline V gene, CDR1 is SGHTA and CDR2 is FQGNSA. Trimming cost V 5 bases and J 8 bases, with 15 bases left between them. The CDR3 loop reads CASSHPFYGEKLFF. CDR3 DNA sequence: TGTGCCAGCAGCCACCCCTTTTACGGGGAAAAACTGTTTTTT. The entire variable domain, with the rest obtained from reference TRBV7-2 and TRBJ1-4, is as follows: GAGVSQSPSNKVTEKGKDVELRCDPISGHTALYWYRQSLGQGLEFLIYFQGNSAPDKSGLPSDRFSAERTGGSVSTLTIQRTQQEDSAVYLCASSHPFYGEKLFFGSGTQLSVL.

Comments on this clone: Compared with germline, one end of the junction differs, possibly owing to a read error. This chain links TRBV7-9 with TRBJ1-2, with D possibly being TRBD1 (6 bases). The CDR3 contains 12 residues. Germline values: CDR1 SEHNR, CDR2 FQNEAQ (reference sequence). As DNA, the CDR3 is TGTTCCAGCAGCTTGACTGAGGGGGAGTACACCTTC. It is translated as CSSSLTEGEYTF.

The chain recombines TRBV5-1 with TRBJ1-1; D is perhaps TRBD1 (5 bases). This CDR3 is 13 amino acids long. V was shortened by 4 bases and J by 0 bases, with 7 bases between the two germline ends. Germline V lookup: CDR1 SGHRS, CDR2 YFSETQ. The chain's CDR3 is CASSPGMNTEAFF. The CDR3 coding sequence is TGCGCCAGCAGCCCAGGGATGAACACTGAAGCTTTCTTT.

The rearrangement uses TRBV28 and TRBJ1-2; no clear D. The length of the CDR3 is 12 residues. The V and J ends lost 7 bases and 7 bases respectively, with 13 bases between them. CDR1 is MDHEN, CDR2 SYDVKM, per germline. DNA for the CDR3: TGTGCCAGCACTTGGGGAGGACCTGGCTACACCTTC. Translation gives CASTWGGPGYTF.

The V call is TRBV27, the J call TRBJ1-6; 9 bases are a match to TRBD1. After removal of 6 bases from V and 9 bases from J, the junction contained 6 bases not matched to a gene. The CDR3 consists of 14 residues. Germline loops: CDR1 MNHEY, CDR2 SMNVEV (reference sequence). CDR3 nucleotides: TGTGCCAGCAGGCAGGACAGGGGTAGTTCACCCCTCCACTTT. Translation: CASRQDRGSSPLHF.

The chain is built from TRBV2 and TRBJ2-5, with D tentatively TRBD1 (6 bases). Germline loops: CDR1 SNHLY, CDR2 FYNNEI. The CDR3 is 14 residues long. Trimming cost V 8 bases and J 5 bases, with 18 bases left between them. As DNA, the CDR3 is TGTGCCAGCCGGGACACCGGCTGGCGGGAGACCCAGTACTTC. Residues: CASRDTGWRETQYF.

The chain links TRBV7-9 to TRBJ2-3; D may be TRBD1 (5 bases). Trimming shortened V by 8 bases and J by 4 bases, and 13 bases separated the two germline ends. This CDR3 region has 13 residues. Germline loops: CDR1 SEHNR, CDR2 FQNEAQ (reference sequence). CDR3 region: CASAKQGSDTQYF. In DNA form, the CDR3 reads TGTGCCAGCGCCAAGCAGGGTTCAGATACGCAGTATTTT.

In its sample, this clone was seen a few times. The genes are TRBV28 and TRBJ1-1; tentatively, D is TRBD1 (5 bases). The V and J ends lost 5 bases and 11 bases respectively, with 12 bases between them. The V gene's germline CDR1 is MDHEN and CDR2 SYDVKM. CDR3 size: 11 residues. The CDR3 nucleotides read TGTGCCAGCAGTCCCCAGGGTCATGCTTTCTTT. Its translation is CASSPQGHAFF.

J is TRBJ1-5 and V is TRBV28, with a possible D match to TRBD1 (5 bases). Germline CDR1 is MDHEN and CDR2 is SYDVKM. There are 15 residues in the CDR3. Trimming took off 3 bases at V and 2 bases at J, with 11 bases between the two ends. CDR3 coding DNA: TGTGCCAGCAGTTTCCAAGGAGGGGGCAATCAGCCCCAGCATTTT. Amino acid sequence: CASSFQGGGNQPQHF.

The table lists this clone with a few counts. V is TRBV5-6 and J is TRBJ2-7, with D possibly TRBD1 on 6 matching bases. Deletions cut 2 bases from V and 5 bases from J, with 11 bases between. The germline gives CDR1 SGHDT, CDR2 YYEEEE. The CDR3 sequence is 13 residues long. The CDR3 DNA reads TGTGCCAGCAGCTTCCAGGGGACCCACGAGCAGTACTTC. Translated: CASSFQGTHEQYF.